One TCR beta chain is described in this entry. The record originates from a study of CD8 T cells in Susac syndrome. Study summary: The Susac syndrome patients that were sequenced included about six with active disease and under ten in remission.

The TEMRA cells underwent FACS enrichment, while the CD8+ and CD4+ T cells underwent negative isolation. Reverse transcription of roughly 0.45 to 1 ug RNA was performed with random hexamers. The method of amplification for TCR beta CDR3 was immunoSEQ multiplex PCR, covering 54 Vbeta and 13 Jbeta. MiXCR, run by TCRdb on the immunoSEQ multiplex PCR reads, gives a single entry per CDR3 protein. The sample has 170,000 or so distinct CDR3 sequences, 95% to 96% seen once. This clonotype was obtained from a human donor with Susac syndrome. The specimen sequenced was CD4+ T cells from PBMCs.

Here the CDR3 DNA reads TGTGCCAGCAGTTTAAAGGGGTCGAACACTGAAGCTTTCTTT. Translated, it gives CASSLKGSNTEAFF. The chain recombines TRBV12-3 or TRBV12-4 with TRBJ1-1, with a tentative D call TRBD1 (5 bases). Trimming shortened V by 2 bases and J by 1 base, and 8 bases separated the two germline ends. CDR3 length equals 14 residues.